This T cell receptor (beta chain) came from a study of cytomegalovirus exposure and HLA in healthy donors. Overall study findings and caveats: Many donors shared some public TCRs, even though most TCR sequences were rare. In an earlier analysis, most TCR beta V segments were productive about 87% or about 30% of the time. Among the sequence variants, a highly shared cluster was likely an artifact of sequencing. It was 164 TCR beta chains that were listed as cytomegalovirus-associated.

The PCR ran on 60 Vbeta and 13 Jbeta primers. The table came from immunoSEQ multiplex PCR; TCRdb's copy has only in-frame clones and leaves some out. The table lists tens of thousands of clones, 72% of them singletons. CDR3 length: 13 amino acids. Germline CDR1 MNHEY, CDR2 SMNVEV (reference sequence). Trimming removed 1 base from V and 4 bases from J; junction bases left unmatched: 1. As to this clone: Antigen unknown.

The origin of this receptor is a woman aged 50 to 65 in good health and CMV-seropositive. The sample consisted of PBMCs. The chain recombines TRBV27 with TRBJ2-7; 7 bases are shared with TRBD1. In DNA, the CDR3 is TGTGCCAGCAGTTTATTACAGGGGTACGAGCAGTACTTC. As protein: CASSLLQGYEQYF.